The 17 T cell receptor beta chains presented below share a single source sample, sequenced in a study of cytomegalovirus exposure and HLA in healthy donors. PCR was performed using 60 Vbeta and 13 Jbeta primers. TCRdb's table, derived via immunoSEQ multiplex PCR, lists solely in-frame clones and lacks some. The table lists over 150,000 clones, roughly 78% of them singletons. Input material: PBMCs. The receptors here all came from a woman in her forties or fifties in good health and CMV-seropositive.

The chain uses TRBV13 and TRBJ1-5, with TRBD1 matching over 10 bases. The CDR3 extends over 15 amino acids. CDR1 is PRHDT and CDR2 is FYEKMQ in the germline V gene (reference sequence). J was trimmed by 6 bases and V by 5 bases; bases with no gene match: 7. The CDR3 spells CASSLRGTGAQPQHF. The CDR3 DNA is TGTGCCAGCAGCCTAAGAGGGACAGGGGCTCAGCCCCAGCATTTT.

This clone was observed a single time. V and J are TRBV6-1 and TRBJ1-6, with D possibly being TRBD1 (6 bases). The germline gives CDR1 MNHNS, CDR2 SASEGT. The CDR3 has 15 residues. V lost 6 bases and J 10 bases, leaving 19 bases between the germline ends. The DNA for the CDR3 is TGTGCCAGCAGCGTCCAACAGGGCCCGGGATCACCCCTCCACTTT. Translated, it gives CASSVQQGPGSPLHF.

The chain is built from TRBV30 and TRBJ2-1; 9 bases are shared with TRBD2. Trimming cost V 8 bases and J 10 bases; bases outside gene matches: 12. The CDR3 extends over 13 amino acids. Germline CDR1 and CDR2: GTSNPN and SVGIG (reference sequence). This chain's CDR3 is CARSLRGGGEQFF. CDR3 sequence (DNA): TGTGCCCGGTCACTCCGCGGGGGGGGCGAGCAGTTCTTC.

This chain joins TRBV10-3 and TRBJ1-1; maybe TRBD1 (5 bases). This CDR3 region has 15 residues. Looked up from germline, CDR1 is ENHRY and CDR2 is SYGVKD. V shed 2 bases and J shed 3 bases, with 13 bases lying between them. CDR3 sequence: CAISEPGTLHTEAFF. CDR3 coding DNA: TGTGCCATCAGTGAGCCTGGGACTTTGCACACTGAAGCTTTCTTT.

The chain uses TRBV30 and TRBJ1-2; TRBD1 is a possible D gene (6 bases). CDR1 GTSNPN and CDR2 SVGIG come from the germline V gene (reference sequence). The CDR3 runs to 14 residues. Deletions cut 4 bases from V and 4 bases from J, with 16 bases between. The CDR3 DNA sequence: TGTGCCTGGATGGGAGCGGGGGGCCGCTATGGCTACACCTTC. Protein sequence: CAWMGAGGRYGYTF.

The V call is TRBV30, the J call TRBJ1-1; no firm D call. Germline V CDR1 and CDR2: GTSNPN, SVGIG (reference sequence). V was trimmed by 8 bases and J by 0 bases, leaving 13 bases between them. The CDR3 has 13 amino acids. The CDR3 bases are TGTGCCAGAGATAGAATGATGAACACTGAAGCTTTCTTT. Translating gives CARDRMMNTEAFF.

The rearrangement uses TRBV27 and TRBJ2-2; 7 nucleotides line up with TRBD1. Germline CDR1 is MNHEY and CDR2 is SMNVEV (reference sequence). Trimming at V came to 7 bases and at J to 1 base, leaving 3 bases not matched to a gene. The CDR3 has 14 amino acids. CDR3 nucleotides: TGTGCCAGCAATACAGGGGTGAACACCGGGGAGCTGTTTTTT. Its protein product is CASNTGVNTGELFF.

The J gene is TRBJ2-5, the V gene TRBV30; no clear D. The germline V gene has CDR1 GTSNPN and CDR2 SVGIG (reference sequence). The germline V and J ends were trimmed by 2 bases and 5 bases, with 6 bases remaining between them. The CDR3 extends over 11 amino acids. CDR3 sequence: CAWSISETQYF. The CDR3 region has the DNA TGTGCCTGGAGTATATCGGAGACCCAGTACTTC.

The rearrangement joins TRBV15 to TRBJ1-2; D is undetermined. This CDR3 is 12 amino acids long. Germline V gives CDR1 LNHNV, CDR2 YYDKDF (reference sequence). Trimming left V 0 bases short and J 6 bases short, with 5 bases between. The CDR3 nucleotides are TGTGCCACCAGCAGAGAGTATAATGGCTACACCTTC. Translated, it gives CATSREYNGYTF.

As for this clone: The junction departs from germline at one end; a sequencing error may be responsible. CDR3 loop: CSSSATSGFYWTQYF. The CDR3, as DNA: TGTTCCAGCAGCGCGACTAGCGGGTTCTACTGGACCCAGTACTTC. The chain employs TRBV7-9 and TRBJ2-5, with 10 bases identical to TRBD2. CDR1 is SEHNR, CDR2 FQNEAQ, per germline (reference sequence). The CDR3 consists of 15 residues.

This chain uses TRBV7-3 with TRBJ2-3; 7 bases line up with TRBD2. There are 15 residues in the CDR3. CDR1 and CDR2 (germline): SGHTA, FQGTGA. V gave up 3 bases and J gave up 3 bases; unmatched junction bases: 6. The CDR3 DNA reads TGTGCCAGCAGCTTTGGCGGGGGTGGGACAGATACGCAGTATTTT. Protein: CASSFGGGGTDTQYF.

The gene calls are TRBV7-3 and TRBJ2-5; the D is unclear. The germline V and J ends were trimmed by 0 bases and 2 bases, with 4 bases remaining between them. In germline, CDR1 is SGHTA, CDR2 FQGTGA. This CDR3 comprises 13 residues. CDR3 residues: CASSLTVQETQYF. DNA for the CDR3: TGTGCCAGCAGCTTAACCGTGCAAGAGACCCAGTACTTC.

The CDR3 nucleotides are TGTGCCAGCACCCAGGGCCAGAATGGCTACACCTTC. This translates into CASTQGQNGYTF. The rearrangement uses TRBV6-6 and TRBJ1-2; a weak D match, TRBD1 (5 bases). The CDR3 contains 12 residues. Trimming left V 7 bases short and J 6 bases short, with 12 bases between. The V gene's germline CDR1 is MNHNY and CDR2 SVGAGI (reference sequence).

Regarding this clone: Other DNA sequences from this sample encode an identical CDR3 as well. The DNA of the CDR3 is TGCGCCAGCAGCCTCGGACGGGGCTCCTACGAGCAGTACTTC. This codes for CASSLGRGSYEQYF. The chain joins TRBV5-1 to TRBJ2-7; TRBD2 might be the D (5 bases). Trimming left V 4 bases short and J 0 bases short, with 11 bases between. Looked up from germline, CDR1 is SGHRS and CDR2 is YFSETQ. This CDR3 spans 14 amino acids.

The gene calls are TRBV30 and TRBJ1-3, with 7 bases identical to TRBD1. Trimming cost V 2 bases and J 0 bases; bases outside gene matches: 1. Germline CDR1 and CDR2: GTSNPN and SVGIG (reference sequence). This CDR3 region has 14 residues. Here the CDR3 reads CAWSQGGSGNTIYF. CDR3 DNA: TGTGCCTGGAGTCAGGGGGGCTCTGGAAACACCATATATTTT.

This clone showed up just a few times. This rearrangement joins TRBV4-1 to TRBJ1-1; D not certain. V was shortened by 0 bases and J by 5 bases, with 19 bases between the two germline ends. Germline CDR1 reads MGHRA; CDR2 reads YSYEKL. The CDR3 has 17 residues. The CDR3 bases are TGCGCCAGCAGCCAAGATAGACGTAATTTACCGGGGACTGAAGCTTTCTTT. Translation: CASSQDRRNLPGTEAFF.

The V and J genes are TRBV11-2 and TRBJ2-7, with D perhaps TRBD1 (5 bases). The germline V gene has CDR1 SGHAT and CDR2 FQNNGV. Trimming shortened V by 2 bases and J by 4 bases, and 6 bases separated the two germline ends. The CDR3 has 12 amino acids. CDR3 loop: CASSLQGYEQYF. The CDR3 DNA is TGTGCCAGCAGCTTACAGGGTTACGAGCAGTACTTC.